This TCR beta chain comes out of a study of graft-versus-host responses after intestinal transplantation. Of note for this clone: Antigen unknown.

The data were produced by immunoSEQ multiplex PCR, yet TCRdb's version contains in-frame clones alone and is incomplete. The data hold 96,000 or so clones, with 80% to 95% observed a single time. V dropped 0 bases and J dropped 6 bases, with 12 bases sitting between them. The CDR3 has 15 amino acids. Germline V CDR1 and CDR2: MNHEY, SMNVEV (reference sequence). Study-wide points: Among circulating GvH clones, peak levels were associated with early post-transplant declines in HvG clones. GvH clones were identified in recipient marrow, with some first appearing in ileum or blood.

The sequence came from a human donor who received an intestinal transplant. The starting material was unstimulated CD4+ T cells sorted from spleen or lymph node cells, obtained before intestinal transplant. The chain joins TRBV27 to TRBJ1-5; a possible D gene is TRBD1 (5 bases). The CDR3 protein is CASSLSGGISQPQHF. The CDR3 region has the DNA TGTGCCAGCAGTTTATCGGGGGGAATCAGTCAGCCCCAGCATTTT.